This TCR beta chain originates from a study of blood T cell repertoires in COVID-19. CDR1 DFQATT and CDR2 SNEGSKA come from the germline V gene (reference sequence). This CDR3 comprises 11 residues. This clone was picked up a small number of times. The germline gene is not matched at one end of the junction; a read error may be the cause. In the authors' workflow: Amplification of reference gene primers was used by the study to estimate nucleated cell counts. Assay: immunoSEQ multiplex PCR; the TCRdb copy retains only in-frame clones and omits some. Clone size and the V and J calls come from that table; the DNA yielded D and trimming. The sample has roughly 200,000 clones, roughly 88% seen once.

The material sequenced was PBMCs or T cells enriched from blood (not recorded which). The gene calls are TRBV20-1 and TRBJ2-5, with D maybe TRBD1 (6 bases). The receptor was isolated from a woman aged 30 to 39 who had recovered from COVID-19. Written as DNA, the CDR3 is TGTACGGGACAAATTGAGGAGACCCAGTACTTC. It encodes CTGQIEETQYF.